A selection of T cell receptor beta chains follows, all from one sample in a study of T cells in narcolepsy. Sequencing was performed with immunoSEQ multiplex PCR; in TCRdb, only in-frame clones are kept and a portion is missing. Among approximately 30,000 clones listed, approximately 86% were seen once. The sample comprised CD45RA- memory CD4+ T cells from PBMCs. These receptors originate from a human donor with narcolepsy. The CDR3 runs from the conserved cysteine through the conserved F or W. A D gene is named only where the DNA matches it firmly. Where a row states a size, it is once, few, many or the class of an expanded clone; other rows omit it.

size,V,J,D,DNA,CDR3
.,TRBV5-4,TRBJ2-1,TRBD1,TGTGCCAGCAGCGCCCAGGACAGGGGTGGAAATGAGCAGTTCTTC,CASSAQDRGGNEQFF
few,TRBV18,TRBJ2-7,.,TGTGCCAGCTCACAACAGACAGGAGATGCCGAGCAGTACTTC,CASSQQTGDAEQYF
.,TRBV4-1,TRBJ2-7,TRBD2,TGCGCCAGCAGCCAAGATCCGGCGGGGGGGCTTGTCGAGCAGTACTTC,CASSQDPAGGLVEQYF
.,TRBV5-1,TRBJ2-1,.,TGCGCCAGCAGCCAAGGACAGGACGGTGCCGGGGGGATTGAGCAGTTCTTC,CASSQGQDGAGGIEQFF
few,TRBV14,TRBJ1-2,.,TGTGCCAGCAGCCAAGAGGGGAGGGCCACTAACTATGGCTACACCTTC,CASSQEGRATNYGYTF
.,TRBV5-1,TRBJ2-1,TRBD1,TGCGCCAGCAGCTTAACCGGGACAGACTACAATGAGCAGTTCTTC,CASSLTGTDYNEQFF
.,TRBV2,TRBJ1-6,.,TGTGCCAGCACCTCCCGGCAAGGGTATTCACCCCTCCACTTT,CASTSRQGYSPLHF
once,TRBV6-4,TRBJ2-3,.,TGTGCCAGCAGTGTGGACTTCACAGATACGCAGTATTTT,CASSVDFTDTQYF
.,TRBV7-2,TRBJ1-4,.,TGTGCCAGCAGCTTAGTGGCAGGGTCCACTAATGAAAAACTGTTTTTT,CASSLVAGSTNEKLFF
.,TRBV5-1,TRBJ2-2,.,TGCGCCAGCAGCGAGGGGGGCACCGGGGAGCTGTTTTTT,CASSEGGTGELFF
.,TRBV28,TRBJ1-1,.,TGTGCCAGCAGTTTCGGGGCGCGCACTGAAGCTTTCTTT,CASSFGARTEAFF
.,TRBV5-3,TRBJ2-2,.,TGTGCCAGAAGCCCACGCCCAGCCGCCGGGGAGCTGTTTTTT,CARSPRPAAGELFF
.,TRBV5-1,TRBJ1-1,TRBD1,TGCGCCAGCAGCTTAACAGGGGTCAACACTGAAGCTTTCTTT,CASSLTGVNTEAFF
.,TRBV11-2,TRBJ2-5,TRBD2,TGTGCCAGCAGCGCGCGACTAGCGGGGGGGCCGGAGACCCAGTACTTC,CASSARLAGGPETQYF
.,TRBV28,TRBJ1-2,TRBD1,TGTGCCAGCAGACCAGGGGACAGGGCTAACTATGGCTACACCTTC,CASRPGDRANYGYTF
.,TRBV10-3,TRBJ2-5,TRBD1,TGTGCCATCAGTGCAACGGGACAGGGCATCGAGACCCAGTACTTC,CAISATGQGIETQYF
.,TRBV4-1,TRBJ2-7,.,TGCGCCAGCAGCCAAGAAAGGGTCCCTCTCTACGAGCAGTACTTC,CASSQERVPLYEQYF
.,TRBV28,TRBJ1-1,.,TGTGCCAGCAGCCTAGGGGGGCGGGGGCGGAGCACTGAAGCTTTCTTT,CASSLGGRGRSTEAFF
.,TRBV5-4,TRBJ1-6,.,TGTGCCAGCAGCCTAACTTTAAGGGATTCACCCCTCCACTTT,CASSLTLRDSPLHF
.,TRBV6-1,TRBJ2-4,.,TGTGCCAGCAGTGAAGCGGGGACGGGAAAGGTAGCCAAAAACATTCAGTACTTC,CASSEAGTGKVAKNIQYF
once,TRBV5-1,TRBJ1-2,.,TGCGCCAGCAGCTTGTTGGGGGCGGGTGATGGCTACACCTTC,CASSLLGAGDGYTF
few,TRBV19,TRBJ1-1,.,TGTGCCAGTAGTATTAGGGGCCTCACTGAAGCTTTCTTT,CASSIRGLTEAFF
.,TRBV5-1,TRBJ2-5,.,TGCGCCAGCAGCTTACGGGACACTGTAAAAGAGACCCAGTACTTC,CASSLRDTVKETQYF
.,TRBV5-1,TRBJ1-6,.,TGCGCCAGCAGCTTAGGAGGGGCCTATAATTCACCCCTCCACTTT,CASSLGGAYNSPLHF
.,TRBV5-5,TRBJ2-7,.,TGTGCCAGCAGCTCGAATCCGGGACCCCAATACGAGCAGTACTTC,CASSSNPGPQYEQYF
.,TRBV5-1,TRBJ2-3,.,TGCGCCAGCAGCTTGGAAGGGTTTACGGATACGCAGTATTTT,CASSLEGFTDTQYF
.,TRBV28,TRBJ1-5,.,TGTGCCAGCAGTCGACGGGGGGAAGGTAATCAGCCCCAGCATTTT,CASSRRGEGNQPQHF
few,TRBV10-3,TRBJ2-3,.,TGTGCCATCAGTGAGTCTGCTGCCCGGGACTCCACAGATACGCAGTATTTT,CAISESAARDSTDTQYF
.,TRBV4-1,TRBJ1-6,.,TGCGCCAGCAGCCAAGATTACGAAGGGGGATGGAATTCACCCCTCCACTTT,CASSQDYEGGWNSPLHF
once,TRBV29-1,TRBJ2-1,TRBD2,TGCAGCGTTGAAGATCGTCGCGGGGGGGCCTGGGATGAGCAGTTCTTC,CSVEDRRGGAWDEQFF
once,TRBV13,TRBJ2-7,TRBD1,TGTGCCAGCAGCTTACCCAGGGGGCGCACCGAGCAGTACTTC,CASSLPRGRTEQYF
once,TRBV28,TRBJ1-5,.,TGTGCCAGCAGTTTTGCCCGGGGATTGCCCCAGCATTTT,CASSFARGLPQHF
.,TRBV7-9,TRBJ2-7,TRBD1,TGTGCCAGCAGCTCTGGACAGGGGAGTGCCGAGCAGTACTTC,CASSSGQGSAEQYF
.,TRBV4-2,TRBJ1-1,.,TGTGCCAGCAGTCGGGCGGGGACTGAAGCTTTCTTT,CASSRAGTEAFF
.,TRBV11-2,TRBJ1-4,.,TGTGCCAGCAGCTTTCGTGCAGGAACTAATGAAAAACTGTTTTTT,CASSFRAGTNEKLFF
.,TRBV7-2,TRBJ1-2,.,TGTGCCAGCAGCGTACAGGGAGATGGCTATGGCTACACCTTC,CASSVQGDGYGYTF
.,TRBV10-3,TRBJ1-5,.,TGTGCCATCAGTGAGGCAGGGCTCAATCAGCCCCAGCATTTT,CAISEAGLNQPQHF
.,TRBV2,TRBJ1-1,.,TGTGCCAGCGAGAGGGGGGGGAACACTGAAGCTTTCTTT,CASERGGNTEAFF
.,TRBV18,TRBJ1-5,.,TGTGCCAGCTCCCCCGGGCACCTTAGCAATCAGCCCCAGCATTTT,CASSPGHLSNQPQHF
.,TRBV18,TRBJ2-7,TRBD1,TGTGCCAGCTCACCGGGGACAGGGGGCTACGAGCAGTACTTC,CASSPGTGGYEQYF